The source of this T cell receptor beta chain is a study of CD8 T cells in ankylosing spondylitis. Points from the study as a whole: Reportedly, significant enrichment of disease-linked clones occurred in matched ankylosing spondylitis synovial fluid. There was a TCR beta motif, made of fewer than 10 highly homologous variants, that appeared characteristic of ankylosing spondylitis blood.

Germline CDR1 reads MGHDK; CDR2 reads SYGVNS. The trim removed 3 bases at V and 3 bases at J, leaving 6 bases unmatched. The CDR3 runs 15 residues. For this clonotype: What it recognizes is unknown.

Quantitative barcoded 5'-RACE was used to prepare TCR beta libraries. One entry per CDR3 protein results from TCRdb running MiXCR on the 5' RACE reads. The profile covers 300,000 to 400,000 distinct CDR3 sequences, with 20% to 25% appearing a single time and about 17% taken by the ten largest. This clonotype originated in a male donor with ankylosing spondylitis. The sequencing input was blood, either unsorted or a sorted T cell fraction (not recorded which). The chain joins TRBV25-1 to TRBJ2-5; 8 nucleotides align to TRBD1. The CDR3 sequence is CASSDLGQAKETQYF. As DNA, the CDR3 is TGTGCCAGCAGTGATCTGGGACAGGCTAAAGAGACCCAGTACTTC.